What follows are 18 T cell receptor beta chains derived from one specimen sequenced in a study of beta chain features in type 1 diabetes. Expressed TCRB transcripts got sequenced, as all isolated RNA was reverse transcribed. Sequencing used immunoSEQ multiplex PCR; TCRdb keeps in-frame clones, though not all of them. The repertoire includes about 150,000 clones, over 8.5% of them detected once, and approximately 2% sits in the top ten. The sequenced material came from central memory CD4+ T cells from blood. The receptors come from a man aged 18 to 29 in good health.

The V call is TRBV6-9, the J call TRBJ2-5, with 8 bases lining up with TRBD1. Germline lookup yields CDR1 MNHGY and CDR2 SVAAGI. Trimming at V came to 5 bases and at J to 3 bases, leaving 8 bases not matched to a gene. CDR3 length equals 15 residues. CDR3 in amino acids: CASSMDRELKETQYF. CDR3 bases: TGTGCCAGCAGTATGGACAGGGAGCTCAAAGAGACCCAGTACTTC.

This clone was counted many times. CDR3 in amino acids: CASTGTGTSRYNEQFF. In DNA, the CDR3 is TGTGCCAGCACCGGTACCGGGACTAGCAGATACAATGAGCAGTTCTTC. The V call is TRBV5-6, the J call TRBJ2-1, with TRBD2 matching 9 bases. The CDR3 totals 16 residues. Germline-derived CDR1 and CDR2 are SGHDT and YYEEEE. V lost 6 bases, J lost 4 bases, and 11 bases stayed unmatched.

The V and J genes are TRBV7-3 and TRBJ2-5; D gene unclear. This CDR3 spans 15 amino acids. The germline V and J ends were trimmed by 1 base and 3 bases, with 12 bases remaining between them. Germline assignment: CDR1 SGHTA and CDR2 FQGTGA. In DNA form, the CDR3 reads TGTGCCAGCAGCTTAAATCCTTACCGAGAAGAGACCCAGTACTTC. Translating it yields CASSLNPYREETQYF.

The V gene is TRBV7-2, the J gene TRBJ2-3; TRBD2 might be the D (5 bases). The V end lost 6 bases, the J end lost 6 bases, and 13 bases lay between the germline ends. The CDR3 sequence is 13 residues long. Germline CDR1 is SGHTA and CDR2 is FQGNSA. CDR3 region: CASSRLSGDTQYF. The CDR3 DNA is TGTGCCAGCAGTCGACTATCCGGGGATACGCAGTATTTT.

The genes are TRBV6-5 and TRBJ2-3; D not certain. The CDR3 is 14 residues long. With 0 bases removed from V and 2 bases from J, the gap between germline ends came to 6 bases. Germline V lookup: CDR1 MNHEY, CDR2 SVGAGI. The CDR3 DNA sequence: TGTGCCAGCAGTTACTCGTTTGTCACAGATACGCAGTATTTT. Amino acids: CASSYSFVTDTQYF.

The CDR3 loop reads CAWSFAGNQPQHF. In DNA form, the CDR3 reads TGTGCCTGGAGTTTCGCAGGGAATCAGCCCCAGCATTTT. The V and J genes are TRBV30 and TRBJ1-5, with a tentative D call TRBD1 (5 bases). The CDR3 extends over 13 amino acids. Per germline, CDR1 GTSNPN and CDR2 SVGIG (reference sequence). Trimming took off 2 bases at V and 4 bases at J, with 9 bases between the two ends.

The chain recombines TRBV5-4 with TRBJ2-1, with 10 bases that match TRBD2. This CDR3 has 17 amino acids. With 4 bases clipped from V and 3 bases from J, the junction kept 10 bases outside the gene matches. Germline loops: CDR1 SGHNT, CDR2 YYREEE (reference sequence). This chain's CDR3 is CASSRGGGTSDYNEQFF. CDR3 in DNA: TGTGCCAGCAGCCGAGGGGGCGGGACTAGCGACTACAATGAGCAGTTCTTC. The full variable domain, rest sourced from reference TRBV5-4 and TRBJ2-1, is ETGVTQSPTHLIKTRGQQVTLRCSSQSGHNTVSWYQQALGQGPQFIFQYYREEENGRGNFPPRFSGLQFPNYSSELNVNALELDDSALYLCASSRGGGTSDYNEQFFGPGTRLTVL.

V usage is TRBV18 and J usage is TRBJ1-5; D is ambiguous. Germline values: CDR1 KGHSH, CDR2 LQKENI. V was clipped by 1 base and J by 8 bases, with 9 bases between them. There are 13 residues in the CDR3. CDR3 bases: TGTGCCAGCTCACCACTGGCCGGGGAGCCCCAGCATTTT. Protein product: CASSPLAGEPQHF.

The chain joins TRBV21-1 to TRBJ1-5. TRBV21-1 is a pseudogene segment. The CDR3 spans 17 residues. CDR3 DNA: TGTGCCAGCAGCCCCCGGGGTTGCGTCCCAGGGAATCAGCCCCAGCATTTT. Translated, it gives CASSPRGCVPGNQPQHF.

This clone was seen more than once but under ten times. V usage is TRBV9 and J usage is TRBJ2-1; 7 bases agree with TRBD2. Germline-derived CDR1 and CDR2 are SGDLS and YYNGEE. The CDR3 runs 15 residues. With V trimmed by 4 bases and J by 3 bases, 7 bases remained unmatched. The CDR3 protein is CASSSRDYLYNEQFF. CDR3 nucleotide sequence: TGTGCCAGCAGCTCCCGGGACTACCTCTACAATGAGCAGTTCTTC.

The chain employs TRBV28 and TRBJ2-3; D is perhaps TRBD1 or TRBD2 (5 bases each). Germline V gene sequence: CDR1 MDHEN, CDR2 SYDVKM. V was clipped by 6 bases and J by 2 bases, with 12 bases between them. The CDR3 consists of 14 residues. The CDR3 region is CASRSGTHTDTQYF. The CDR3, as DNA: TGTGCCAGCAGGTCCGGGACCCACACAGATACGCAGTATTTT.

This clone was counted between two and nine times. CDR3 region: CATKGRGSYEQYF. The CDR3 nucleotides read TGTGCCACCAAAGGCAGGGGCTCCTACGAGCAGTACTTC. The V call is TRBV15, the J call TRBJ2-7; D possibly corresponds to TRBD1 (6 bases). CDR1 and CDR2 from the germline V gene are LNHNV and YYDKDF (reference sequence). Trimming removed 7 bases from V and 0 bases from J, with 10 bases in between. CDR3 length: 13 amino acids.

The chain combines TRBV7-2 with TRBJ1-6; D is uncertain. Trimming took 8 bases from V and 4 from J, leaving 9 bases between them. Germline V lookup: CDR1 SGHTA, CDR2 FQGNSA. The CDR3 is 13 residues long. The CDR3 is CASRTDYNSPLHF. In nucleotides, the CDR3 is TGTGCCAGCCGAACGGATTATAATTCACCCCTCCACTTT.

CDR3 sequence reads: CASSVGRGSRLSPGYTF. The CDR3, as DNA: TGTGCCAGCAGCGTGGGGAGGGGCTCAAGGTTATCTCCCGGCTACACCTTC. The genes are TRBV9 and TRBJ1-2; the D gene is possibly TRBD1 (5 bases). Deletions cut 2 bases from V and 8 bases from J, with 25 bases between. The CDR3 runs to 17 residues. The V gene's germline CDR1 is SGDLS and CDR2 YYNGEE.

The V and J genes are TRBV28 and TRBJ1-5, with D perhaps matching TRBD1 (5 bases). V dropped 7 bases and J dropped 6 bases, with 10 bases sitting between them. Looked up from germline, CDR1 is MDHEN and CDR2 is SYDVKM. The CDR3 spans 12 residues. DNA for the CDR3: TGTGCCAGCAATGGTGGGGCTCAGCCCCAGCATTTT. Translation: CASNGGAQPQHF.

V gene TRBV30 combines with J gene TRBJ1-1; D is possibly TRBD1 (6 bases). Germline lookup yields CDR1 GTSNPN and CDR2 SVGIG (reference sequence). The CDR3 contains 12 residues. V was trimmed by 3 bases and J by 7 bases, leaving 12 bases between them. CDR3: CAWSRGRVEAFF. DNA for the CDR3: TGTGCCTGGAGCAGGGGTCGGGTTGAAGCTTTCTTT.

This clone came up a few times. A much more abundant neighbour one base away suggests this may be a read error. Other DNA sequences in this sample translate to the same CDR3. This chain joins TRBV7-2 and TRBJ2-3; D gene uncertain. V lost 0 bases and J lost 5, with 0 bases in between. Germline V gene data show CDR1 as SGHTA and CDR2 as FQGNSA. This CDR3 comprises 11 residues. The CDR3 is CASSLADTQYF. The CDR3 DNA reads as TGTGCCAGCAGCTTAGCAGATACGCAGTATTTT. Drawing the rest from reference TRBV7-2 and TRBJ2-3, the complete variable domain is GAGVSQSPSNKVTEKGKDVELRCDPISGHTALYWYRQSLGQGLEFLIYFQGNSAPDKSGLPSDRFSAERTGGSVSTLTIQRTQQEDSAVYLCASSLADTQYFGPGTRLTVL.

The chain's CDR3 is CASSSYRGPYNEQFF. The CDR3 nucleotides are TGTGCCAGCAGCTCCTACAGGGGACCCTACAATGAGCAGTTCTTC. The V call is TRBV7-2, the J call TRBJ2-1; 7 nucleotides agree with TRBD1. Per the germline V gene, CDR1 is SGHTA and CDR2 is FQGNSA. The length of the CDR3 is 15 residues. The junction had 5 bases not matched to a gene; V was cut back by 4 bases and J by 2 bases.